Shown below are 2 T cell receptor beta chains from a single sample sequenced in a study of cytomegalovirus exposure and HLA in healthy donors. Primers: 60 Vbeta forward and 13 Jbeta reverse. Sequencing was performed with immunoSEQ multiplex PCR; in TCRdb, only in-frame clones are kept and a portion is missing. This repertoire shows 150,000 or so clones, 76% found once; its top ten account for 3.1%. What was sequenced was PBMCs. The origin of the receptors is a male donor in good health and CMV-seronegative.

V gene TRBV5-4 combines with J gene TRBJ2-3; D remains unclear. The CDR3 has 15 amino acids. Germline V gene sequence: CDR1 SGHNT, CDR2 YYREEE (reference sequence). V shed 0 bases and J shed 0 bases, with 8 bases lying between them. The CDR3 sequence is CASSLDSTSTDTQYF. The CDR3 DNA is TGTGCCAGCAGCTTGGACAGCACGAGCACAGATACGCAGTATTTT. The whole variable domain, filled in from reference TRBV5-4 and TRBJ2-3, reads ETGVTQSPTHLIKTRGQQVTLRCSSQSGHNTVSWYQQALGQGPQFIFQYYREEENGRGNFPPRFSGLQFPNYSSELNVNALELDDSALYLCASSLDSTSTDTQYFGPGTRLTVL.

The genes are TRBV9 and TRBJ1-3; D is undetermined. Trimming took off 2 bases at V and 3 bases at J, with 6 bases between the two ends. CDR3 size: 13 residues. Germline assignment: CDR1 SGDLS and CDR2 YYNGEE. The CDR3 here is CASSVSLGNTIYF. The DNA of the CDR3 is TGTGCCAGCAGCGTGTCCCTTGGAAACACCATATATTTT.